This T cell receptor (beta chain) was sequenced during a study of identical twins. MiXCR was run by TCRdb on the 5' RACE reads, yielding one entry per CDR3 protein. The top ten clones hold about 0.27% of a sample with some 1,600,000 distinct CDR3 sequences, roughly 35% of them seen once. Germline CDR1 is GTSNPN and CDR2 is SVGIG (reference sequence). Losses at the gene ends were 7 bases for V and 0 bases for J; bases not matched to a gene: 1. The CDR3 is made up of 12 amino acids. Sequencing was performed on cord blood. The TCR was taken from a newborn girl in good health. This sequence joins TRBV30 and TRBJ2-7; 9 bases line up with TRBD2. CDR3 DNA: TGTGCCTTTAGCGGGAGCTCCTACGAGCAGTACTTC. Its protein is CAFSGSSYEQYF. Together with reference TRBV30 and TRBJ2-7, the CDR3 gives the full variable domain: SQTIHQWPATLVQPVGSPLSLECTVEGTSNPNLYWYRQAAGRGLQLLFYSVGIGQISSEVPQNLSASRPQDRQFILSSKKLLLSDSGFYLCAFSGSSYEQYFGPGTRLTVT.